Listed below are T cell receptor beta chains from one sample, sequenced in a study of vaccination and CD4 T cells after COVID-19. TCRdb re-called the PCR reads through MiXCR, storing one row per CDR3 protein. In the table there are under 20,000 distinct CDR3 sequences, under 60% of which are singletons. The antigens of these receptors remain unknown. The sample here was CD4+ T cells from blood, cultured in vitro, taken after SARS-CoV-2 vaccination. The receptors were sampled from a human donor who had recovered from COVID-19. Each CDR3 is given with its conserved first and last residue. The D gene is left open where the match is weak. Not every row has a clone size; where given, it reads once, few, many or a size class.

clone size	D gene	CDR3 length	V gene	J gene	CDR3 DNA	CDR3 protein
.	.	13	TRBV19	TRBJ1-4	TGTGCCAGTAGTATGGAGGGAGATGAAAAACTGTTTTTT	CASSMEGDEKLFF
.	.	14	TRBV30	TRBJ1-6	TGTGCCTGGAGTGTAAGGGGAATAAGATCACCCCTCCACTTT	CAWSVRGIRSPLHF
.	TRBD2	17	TRBV10-3	TRBJ2-6	TGTGCCATCAATCCGGGACTAACTAATTCTGGGGCCAACGTCCTGACTTTC	CAINPGLTNSGANVLTF
few	TRBD2	14	TRBV27	TRBJ2-1	TGTGCCAGCAGTTTGGTGGGAGGGCCCCGTGAGCAGTTCTTC	CASSLVGGPREQFF
once	.	14	TRBV6-5	TRBJ2-5	TGTGCCAGCAGTTACTCGAGGATCCAAGAGACCCAGTACTTC	CASSYSRIQETQYF
.	.	10	TRBV20-1	TRBJ2-4	TGCAGTGCTGCCCGGGACATTCAGTACTTC	CSAARDIQYF
few	TRBD1	14	TRBV19	TRBJ2-7	TGTGCCAGTAGTATCCTGGACAGGGCAGCCGAGCAGTACTTC	CASSILDRAAEQYF
.	TRBD1	17	TRBV18	TRBJ1-2	TGTGCCAGCTCAGGAAACAACCCAGGGGGGACTAACTATGGCTACACCTTC	CASSGNNPGGTNYGYTF
.	.	15	TRBV27	TRBJ1-1	TGTGCCAGCAGTATAGACCGGGCCGCCCGAGGTAAGGCTTTCTTT	CASSIDRAARGKAFF
.	TRBD1	18	TRBV7-8	TRBJ1-1	TGTGCCAGCAGCTTAACCGGGACAGGGGGCGTGCGGCACACTGAAGCTTTCTTT	CASSLTGTGGVRHTEAFF
.	TRBD1	15	TRBV7-3	TRBJ2-1	TGTGCCAGCAGCTTAAACTCCCCAGGGGGCAATGAGCAGTTCTTC	CASSLNSPGGNEQFF
.	TRBD1	17	TRBV20-1	TRBJ1-5	TGCAGTGCTAGAGGCCACCTCGGGACAGCTTACGGTCAGCCCCAGCATTTT	CSARGHLGTAYGQPQHF
.	.	14	TRBV14	TRBJ1-2	TGTGCCAGCAGCCCTAGTCGGCTCGACTATGGCTACACCTTC	CASSPSRLDYGYTF
.	TRBD2	14	TRBV6-1	TRBJ2-1	TGTGCCTGCAAGCGGGAGGGCCCCTACAATGAGCAGTTCTTC	CACKREGPYNEQFF
.	.	13	TRBV7-2	TRBJ1-2	TGTGCCAGCAGCTTAGCTAGTACCTATGGCTACACCTTC	CASSLASTYGYTF
.	TRBD2	17	TRBV20-1	TRBJ2-1	TGCAGTGCTAGAGTTCCGACTAGCGGGAGGGCTTCTGGTGAGCAGTTCTTC	CSARVPTSGRASGEQFF
few	.	12	TRBV20-1	TRBJ2-1	TGCAGTGCTAGACCTAGGAGGATTGAGCAGTTCTTC	CSARPRRIEQFF
few	.	15	TRBV20-1	TRBJ1-5	TGCAGTGCTAGAGGGAACAATCCTACGTCTGGGCCCCAGCATTTT	CSARGNNPTSGPQHF
.	TRBD2	14	TRBV20-1	TRBJ2-1	TGCAGTGCTAGGCCTAGCGGAGGAAGGAATGAGCAGTTCTTC	CSARPSGGRNEQFF
.	.	13	TRBV20-1	TRBJ1-5	TGCAGTGCTAGTCGGGGGACGAATCAGCCCCAGCATTTT	CSASRGTNQPQHF
.	.	14	TRBV9	TRBJ1-6	TGTGCCAGCAGCGTACACGGCGTAGGGGCACCCCTCCACTTT	CASSVHGVGAPLHF
few	TRBD1	13	TRBV12-3/TRBV12-4	TRBJ2-3	TGTGCCAGCAGCAGGGACAGCCTTGATACGCAGTATTTT	CASSRDSLDTQYF
.	.	14	TRBV4-3	TRBJ1-2	TGCGCCAGCAGCCATGGGGGAGCGGGCTATGGCTACACCTTC	CASSHGGAGYGYTF
.	TRBD2	12	TRBV20-1	TRBJ2-7	TGCAGTGCTCTAGCGGGGACCTACGAGCAGTACTTC	CSALAGTYEQYF
.	.	12	TRBV6-1	TRBJ1-2	TGTGCCAGCAGTGATAATCCCTATGGCTACACCTTC	CASSDNPYGYTF
few	.	13	TRBV6-1	TRBJ1-1	TGTGCCAGCAGCCCCGCATGGAACACTGAAGCTTTCTTT	CASSPAWNTEAFF
.	.	15	TRBV19	TRBJ1-5	TGTGCCAGTAGTATCGCCCAGGGGAGCAATCAGCCCCAGCATTTT	CASSIAQGSNQPQHF
.	TRBD1	16	TRBV12-3/TRBV12-4	TRBJ1-1	TGTGCCAGCAGTTTACCGGACAGGGGCTTGAACACTGAAGCTTTCTTT	CASSLPDRGLNTEAFF
.	.	11	TRBV6-1	TRBJ1-5	TGTGCCAGCAGTGTCCTGGGCAGAGAGCATTTT	CASSVLGREHF
.	.	15	TRBV11-3	TRBJ2-2	TGTGCCAGCAGCTTAGACGGGATAAACACCGGGGAGCTGTTTTTT	CASSLDGINTGELFF
.	TRBD1	15	TRBV2	TRBJ1-6	TGTGCCAGCATCTCGGACAGGGGTAGAAATTCACCCCTCCACTTT	CASISDRGRNSPLHF
once	.	14	TRBV19	TRBJ1-1	TGTGCCAGTAGTATTAGGGGTCCGAACACTGAAGCTTTCTTT	CASSIRGPNTEAFF
.	TRBD2	15	TRBV28	TRBJ2-7	TGTGCCAGCAGCGTGGGGACTAGCGTTTCCTACGAGCAGTACTTC	CASSVGTSVSYEQYF
.	.	14	TRBV5-6	TRBJ1-1	TGTGCCAGCAGCTTGGCGGGGGGAGACACTGAAGCTTTCTTT	CASSLAGGDTEAFF
once	.	15	TRBV28	TRBJ2-5	TGTGCCAGCAGTCCTCCCGACGGGGTGAGGAAGACCCAGTACTTC	CASSPPDGVRKTQYF
few	TRBD2	17	TRBV11-3	TRBJ2-5	TGTGCCAGCAGCCCTACAACCACACTAGCGGGAGTTGAGACCCAGTACTTC	CASSPTTTLAGVETQYF
.	TRBD1	15	TRBV15	TRBJ2-1	TGTGCCACCAGCAGAGTTACAGGGGTGGGCAATGAGCAGTTCTTC	CATSRVTGVGNEQFF
.	.	14	TRBV5-1	TRBJ1-1	TGCGCCAGCAGCTTGGAAGGAGGGACAATTGAAGCTTTCTTT	CASSLEGGTIEAFF
few	.	15	TRBV6-1	TRBJ2-7	TGTGCCAGCAGTGAATCTCGGGGAGGTCACTACGAGCAGTACTTC	CASSESRGGHYEQYF
.	TRBD2	16	TRBV20-1	TRBJ2-1	TGCAGTGCTAGTCGACCAGCGGGGGGATCCTACAATGAGCAGTTCTTC	CSASRPAGGSYNEQFF
.	.	15	TRBV12-3/TRBV12-4	TRBJ1-6	TGTGCCAGCAGTTCGGAGGGCAGCTATAATTCACCCCTCCACTTT	CASSSEGSYNSPLHF
.	.	16	TRBV7-3	TRBJ2-1	TGTGCCAGCAGCCCTCGACCGCCGAGCTCCTACAATGAGCAGTTCTTC	CASSPRPPSSYNEQFF
.	TRBD1	14	TRBV2	TRBJ2-3	TGTGCCAGCAGTAAGGACAGGGGGACAGATACGCAGTATTTT	CASSKDRGTDTQYF
once	.	15	TRBV27	TRBJ2-6	TGTGCCAGCAGGTCCCATATCTCTGGGGCCAACGTCCTGACTTTC	CASRSHISGANVLTF
.	.	15	TRBV7-2	TRBJ2-2	TGTGCCAGCAGCTCTCGGGACGGGTTTACCGGGGAGCTGTTTTTT	CASSSRDGFTGELFF
.	.	13	TRBV12-3/TRBV12-4	TRBJ1-2	TGTGCCAGCAGATCCGCAGGAATTAATGGCTACACCTTC	CASRSAGINGYTF
.	.	13	TRBV2	TRBJ2-7	TGTGCCAGCAGTGACGGGGGCTCCTACGAGCAGTACTTC	CASSDGGSYEQYF
.	.	11	TRBV20-1	TRBJ1-4	TGCAGTGTGGGGGGGGATGAAAAACTGTTTTTT	CSVGGDEKLFF
.	.	16	TRBV27	TRBJ1-6	TGTGCCAGCAGCCCTGGGTTGGGACATCTAACTTCACCCCTCCACTTT	CASSPGLGHLTSPLHF
medium-sized	TRBD1	13	TRBV27	TRBJ2-1	TGTGCCAGCAGTTTTGGGCCCGGACAGGGAAAGTTCTTC	CASSFGPGQGKFF
.	.	11	TRBV11-2	TRBJ2-7	TGTGCCAGCAGCGCAGGGACCGAGCAGTACTTC	CASSAGTEQYF
.	.	16	TRBV20-1	TRBJ1-1	TGCAGTGCTAGCAGTGTGGTAAGGCCGATTAACACTGAAGCTTTCTTT	CSASSVVRPINTEAFF
.	TRBD2	14	TRBV20-1	TRBJ2-5	TGCAGTGCCCGGCGGACTAGCGGATGGGAGACCCAGTACTTC	CSARRTSGWETQYF
once	TRBD1	13	TRBV11-2	TRBJ2-1	TGTGCCAGCAGCTCACCCGACAGGGCCTTTACGTTCTTC	CASSSPDRAFTFF
.	.	13	TRBV29-1	TRBJ2-5	TGCAGCAGTGGAGCAGGTACCCAAGAGACCCAGTACTTC	CSSGAGTQETQYF
.	TRBD1	17	TRBV19	TRBJ1-1	TGTGCCAGTAGTATAGGGGGGACAGGGGGGCGAGACACTGAAGCTTTCTTT	CASSIGGTGGRDTEAFF
.	.	14	TRBV6-2/TRBV6-3	TRBJ1-5	TGTGCCAGCAGACCTACACAGGTTAATCAGCCCCAGCATTTT	CASRPTQVNQPQHF
.	TRBD2	16	TRBV6-5	TRBJ2-5	TGTGCCAGCAGTTACACCTTAGCGGGAGGGCCGGAGACCCAGTACTTC	CASSYTLAGGPETQYF
.	.	15	TRBV12-1	TRBJ2-7	TGTGCCAGCAGCCGGACTAGCGGCATGTCCTACGAGCAGTACTTC	CASSRTSGMSYEQYF